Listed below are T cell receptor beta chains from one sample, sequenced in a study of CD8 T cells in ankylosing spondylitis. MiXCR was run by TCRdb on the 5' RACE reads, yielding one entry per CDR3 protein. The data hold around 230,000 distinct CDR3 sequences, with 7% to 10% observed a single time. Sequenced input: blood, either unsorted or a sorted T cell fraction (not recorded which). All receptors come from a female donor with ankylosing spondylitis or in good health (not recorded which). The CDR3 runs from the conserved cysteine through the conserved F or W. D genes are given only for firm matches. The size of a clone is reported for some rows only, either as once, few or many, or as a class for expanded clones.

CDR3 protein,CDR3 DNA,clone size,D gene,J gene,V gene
CASSFGLAGGEQHF,TGTGCCAGCAGCTTCGGACTAGCGGGAGGGGAGCAGCACTTC,NA,TRBD2,TRBJ2-7,TRBV7-6
CSVSGGPSGETQYF,TGCAGTGTTTCGGGAGGGCCCTCGGGGGAGACCCAGTACTTC,many,TRBD2,TRBJ2-5,TRBV20-1
CAGGLAGRDTQYF,TGCGCCGGTGGACTAGCGGGCCGAGATACGCAGTATTTT,many,TRBD2,TRBJ2-3,TRBV4-3
CASRRTARTSGNNEQFF,TGTGCCAGCAGAAGGACAGCCCGGACTAGCGGAAACAATGAGCAGTTCTTC,many,TRBD2,TRBJ2-1,TRBV6-1
CASPNELNTGELFF,TGTGCCAGCCCCAACGAGTTGAACACCGGGGAGCTGTTTTTT,many,NA,TRBJ2-2,TRBV21-1
CAWSAGQGLQSPLHF,TGTGCCTGGAGTGCGGGACAGGGTCTTCAGTCACCCCTCCACTTT,many,TRBD1,TRBJ1-6,TRBV30
CASSFEGPDDRQANYGYTF,TGTGCCAGCAGCTTCGAGGGCCCAGATGACAGACAGGCAAACTATGGCTACACCTTC,many,NA,TRBJ1-2,TRBV11-2
CASSFRGLSEKLFF,TGTGCCAGCAGTTTCCGGGGTCTGAGTGAAAAACTGTTTTTT,many,NA,TRBJ1-4,TRBV6-5
CSARDGRSYGYTF,TGCAGTGCTAGAGATGGCCGTTCCTATGGCTACACCTTC,many,NA,TRBJ1-2,TRBV20-1
CSVLFSGNTIYF,TGCAGCGTTTTATTCTCTGGAAACACCATATATTTT,many,NA,TRBJ1-3,TRBV29-1
CASAQDFNSPLHF,TGTGCCAGCGCTCAGGATTTCAATTCACCCCTCCACTTT,few,NA,TRBJ1-6,TRBV7-2
CASSLPGEETQYF,TGCGCCAGCAGCTTGCCGGGGGAAGAGACCCAGTACTTC,many,NA,TRBJ2-5,TRBV5-1
CASSEGQAYNEQFF,TGTGCCAGCAGCGAGGGACAGGCCTACAATGAGCAGTTCTTC,many,TRBD1,TRBJ2-1,TRBV7-9
CASSQEIRGTGVGEQYF,TGCGCCAGCAGCCAAGAGATTAGAGGGACAGGGGTGGGTGAGCAGTACTTC,NA,TRBD1,TRBJ2-7,TRBV4-3
CASSLVPPIAGGFRTQYF,TGTGCCAGCAGCTTAGTTCCCCCGATAGCGGGAGGGTTTAGAACGCAGTATTTT,few,TRBD2,TRBJ2-3,TRBV11-2